Below are 30 T cell receptor beta chains sequenced from a single sample in a study of CD8 T cells in Susac syndrome. Reverse transcription of roughly 0.5 to 1 ug RNA was carried out with random hexamers. TCRdb itself ran the immunoSEQ multiplex PCR reads through MiXCR, one entry per CDR3 protein. The sample records fewer than 200,000 distinct CDR3 sequences, 91% being singletons. The sequenced sample consisted of CD4+ T cells from PBMCs. These receptors were collected from a human donor with Susac syndrome.

This clonotype has more than one count but fewer than ten. This rearrangement joins TRBV15 to TRBJ2-5, with TRBD1 identical over 7 bases. The CDR3 is made up of 14 amino acids. J lost 4 bases, V lost 0 bases, and 2 bases had no gene match. In germline, CDR1 is LNHNV, CDR2 YYDKDF (reference sequence). CDR3 region: CATSRDRGRETQYF. Here the CDR3 DNA reads TGTGCCACCAGCAGAGATAGGGGGCGAGAGACCCAGTACTTC.

The chain recombines TRBV28 with TRBJ1-1; D is ambiguous. The CDR3 covers 11 residues. V was pared by 3 bases and J by 11 bases, with 10 bases between. Germline V CDR1 and CDR2: MDHEN, SYDVKM. The CDR3 sequence: CASSLRRRAFF. CDR3 DNA: TGTGCCAGCAGTTTGCGACGTCGCGCTTTCTTT.

The V and J genes are TRBV5-4 and TRBJ2-5; 8 bases agree with TRBD2. The germline CDR1 and CDR2 sequences are SGHNT and YYREEE (reference sequence). The CDR3 is made up of 17 amino acids. Losses at the gene ends were 5 bases for V and 3 bases for J; bases not matched to a gene: 15. The DNA of the CDR3 is TGTGCCAGCAGTACGGTAGGGCGGGGGGCAGGAGAAGAGACCCAGTACTTC. Translated, it gives CASSTVGRGAGEETQYF.

This chain links TRBV11-2 with TRBJ2-1; TRBD2 aligns across 10 bases. The CDR3 runs to 15 residues. The J segment lost 7 bases and the V segment lost 3 bases, leaving 6 bases of the junction unmatched. The germline CDR1 and CDR2 sequences are SGHAT and FQNNGV. The CDR3 reads CASSFSGRARNEQFF. DNA of the CDR3: TGTGCCAGCAGCTTCAGCGGGAGGGCTAGAAATGAGCAGTTCTTC.

The chain is built from TRBV11-2 and TRBJ1-6; a weak D match, TRBD1 (5 bases). The CDR3 runs 15 residues. Germline CDR1 and CDR2: SGHAT and FQNNGV. V was pared by 4 bases and J by 9 bases, with 16 bases between. In DNA, the CDR3 is TGTGCCAGCAGCTGGATAGGGGAAGCAGGTTCACCCCTCCACTTT. Residues: CASSWIGEAGSPLHF.

The gene calls are TRBV6-2 or TRBV6-3 and TRBJ2-4, with 8 bases matching TRBD1. Germline CDR1 and CDR2: MNHEY and SVGEGT. The trim removed 7 bases at V and 14 bases at J, leaving 10 bases unmatched. The CDR3 is made up of 12 amino acids. CDR3 DNA sequence: TGTGCCAGCACAGGACAGGGTCGGAATAAGTACTTC. Its protein is CASTGQGRNKYF.

The chain has TRBV11-2 and TRBJ2-6; 9 nucleotides line up with TRBD1. CDR1 is SGHAT, CDR2 FQNNGV, per germline. This CDR3 is 18 amino acids long. Losses at the gene ends were 5 bases for V and 0 bases for J; bases not matched to a gene: 8. CDR3 amino acids: CASSVVGTGISGANVLTF. DNA of the CDR3: TGTGCCAGCAGCGTGGTTGGGACAGGGATCTCTGGGGCCAACGTCCTGACTTTC.

V and J are TRBV18 and TRBJ1-1, with no clear D. Trimming shortened V by 3 bases and J by 0 bases, and 8 bases separated the two germline ends. Per the germline V gene, CDR1 is KGHSH and CDR2 is LQKENI. The CDR3 has 14 residues. CDR3 sequence (DNA): TGTGCCAGCTCACCCGGAAACATGAACACTGAAGCTTTCTTT. Its protein is CASSPGNMNTEAFF.

The J gene is TRBJ2-6, the V gene TRBV11-2, with 7 bases that match TRBD1. Germline V gene lookup returns CDR1 SGHAT and CDR2 FQNNGV. The CDR3 extends over 15 amino acids. The V and J ends lost 5 bases and 4 bases, in that order; junction bases with no gene match: 5. CDR3 bases: TGTGCCAGCAGCCTACAACAGGGGGGGGCCAACGTCCTGACTTTC. It translates to CASSLQQGGANVLTF.

The rearrangement joins TRBV19 to TRBJ1-5, with a tentative D call TRBD1 (5 bases). Between the trimmed V and J ends, which lost 4 bases and 2 bases, there was a span of 9 bases. Looked up from germline, CDR1 is LNHDA and CDR2 is SQIVND (reference sequence). The CDR3 is 14 amino acids. In DNA form, the CDR3 reads TGTGCCAGTAGTAAACAGGTGGGCAATCAGCCCCAGCATTTT. Its protein product is CASSKQVGNQPQHF.

The rearrangement links TRBV5-1 to TRBJ2-3, with D possibly matching TRBD1 (7 bases). This CDR3 contains 15 residues. Trimming removed 4 bases from V and 6 bases from J, with 18 bases in between. CDR1 and CDR2 from the germline V gene are SGHRS and YFSETQ. The CDR3 is CASSRGTEGSDTQYF. CDR3 DNA: TGCGCCAGCAGCCGCGGGACAGAGGGATCCGATACGCAGTATTTT.

This chain uses TRBV29-1 with TRBJ1-1; D not resolved. Germline V lookup: CDR1 SQVTM, CDR2 ANQGSEA. The germline V and J ends were trimmed by 1 base and 1 base, with 7 bases remaining between them. The CDR3 totals 13 residues. The CDR3 spells CSVEGLGNTEAFF. The CDR3, as DNA: TGCAGCGTTGAAGGGTTAGGGAACACTGAAGCTTTCTTT.

The chain employs TRBV20-1 and TRBJ2-2; D uncertain. V was clipped by 2 bases and J by 0 bases, with 10 bases between them. The CDR3 length is 15 residues. The germline V gene encodes CDR1 DFQATT and CDR2 SNEGSKA (reference sequence). The CDR3 DNA sequence: TGCAGTGCTAGACCTCACGGCGCGAACACCGGGGAGCTGTTTTTT. Its protein product is CSARPHGANTGELFF.

This chain connects TRBV19 to TRBJ2-6; TRBD1 aligns across 9 bases. V was clipped by 5 bases and J by 2 bases; unmatched bases: 4. The germline V gene has CDR1 LNHDA and CDR2 SQIVND (reference sequence). This CDR3 spans 16 amino acids. The CDR3 loop is CASSPDRGAGANVLTF. DNA of the CDR3: TGTGCCAGTAGTCCGGACAGGGGAGCTGGGGCCAACGTCCTGACTTTC. Based on the CDR3 plus reference TRBV19 and TRBJ2-6, the full variable domain is DGGITQSPKYLFRKEGQNVTLSCEQNLNHDAMYWYRQDPGQGLRLIYYSQIVNDFQKGDIAEGYSVSREKKESFPLTVTSAQKNPTAFYLCASSPDRGAGANVLTFGAGSRLTVL.

This rearrangement joins TRBV5-1 to TRBJ2-1; D not certain. This CDR3 comprises 15 residues. Per the germline V gene, CDR1 is SGHRS and CDR2 is YFSETQ. With 2 bases removed from V and 2 bases from J, the gap between germline ends came to 11 bases. CDR3: CASSFLNDPYNEQFF. For the CDR3, the DNA is TGCGCCAGCAGCTTTCTCAACGATCCCTACAATGAGCAGTTCTTC.

The genes are TRBV20-1 and TRBJ1-5; tentative D call: TRBD1 (5 bases). There are 14 residues in the CDR3. Trimming cost V 4 bases and J 0 bases, with 10 bases left between them. Germline-derived CDR1 and CDR2 are DFQATT and SNEGSKA (reference sequence). The CDR3, as DNA: TGCAGTGCTACCCCGACAGATAGCAATCAGCCCCAGCATTTT. Protein product: CSATPTDSNQPQHF.

This chain connects TRBV5-1 to TRBJ1-1; D remains ambiguous. The CDR3 totals 16 residues. CDR1 is SGHRS, CDR2 YFSETQ, per germline. V lost 4 bases to trimming and J lost 1 base, with 17 bases between them. The CDR3 nucleotides read TGCGCCAGCAGCGCCACCCCAGCAGGAGCGAACACTGAAGCTTTCTTT. This codes for CASSATPAGANTEAFF.

The genes are TRBV5-6 and TRBJ2-7; D is uncertain. CDR1 and CDR2 (germline): SGHDT, YYEEEE. The length of the CDR3 is 12 residues. V dropped 2 bases and J dropped 6 bases, with 9 bases sitting between them. CDR3 residues: CASSLVVGEQYF. CDR3 DNA sequence: TGTGCCAGCAGCTTAGTGGTAGGCGAGCAGTACTTC.

J is TRBJ1-2 and V is TRBV28, with TRBD1 identical over 10 bases. V shed 8 bases, J shed 5 bases, and the junction held 5 bases outside the gene matches. The germline V gene encodes CDR1 MDHEN and CDR2 SYDVKM. CDR3 length: 13 residues. Here the CDR3 DNA reads TGTGCCAGCGAAAGGGACAGGGGTTATGGCTACACCTTC. Protein sequence: CASERDRGYGYTF.

The chain recombines TRBV5-1 with TRBJ2-5; D tentatively reads TRBD1 or TRBD2 (5 bases each). This CDR3 is 12 amino acids long. Germline V gene lookup returns CDR1 SGHRS and CDR2 YFSETQ. The V gene lost 2 bases and the J gene lost 5 bases, with 7 bases spanning the gap. DNA of the CDR3: TGCGCCAGCAGCTTCCGGGACGAGACCCAGTACTTC. This gives the protein CASSFRDETQYF.

This chain connects TRBV4-1 to TRBJ1-1; no clear D. The CDR3 length is 13 residues. Trimming shortened V by 6 bases and J by 1 base, and 9 bases separated the two germline ends. Germline CDR1 reads MGHRA; CDR2 reads YSYEKL. The CDR3 reads CASRDYRNTEAFF. In DNA, the CDR3 is TGCGCCAGCAGAGATTACAGGAACACTGAAGCTTTCTTT.

The rearrangement joins TRBV20-1 to TRBJ1-3; 8 bases map to TRBD1. With 1 base clipped from V and 0 bases from J, the junction kept 8 bases outside the gene matches. This CDR3 comprises 17 residues. Germline CDR1 and CDR2: DFQATT and SNEGSKA (reference sequence). The CDR3 DNA sequence: TGCAGTGCTAGAGCCCCGAACAGGGGGATCTCTGGAAACACCATATATTTT. Translation gives CSARAPNRGISGNTIYF.

The rearrangement joins TRBV6-5 to TRBJ1-2; D not resolved. Trimming pared 6 bases from V and 2 bases from J, leaving 10 bases between. CDR1 and CDR2 from the germline V gene are MNHEY and SVGAGI. This CDR3 has 13 amino acids. The CDR3 DNA reads as TGTGCCAGCAGAAATCCGGGCAACTATGGCTACACCTTC. Translated: CASRNPGNYGYTF.

The chain combines TRBV12-3 or TRBV12-4 with TRBJ1-1; 10 bases fit TRBD1. The J segment lost 1 base and the V segment lost 5 bases, leaving 10 bases of the junction unmatched. CDR3 length: 17 residues. The CDR3 reads CASSPVPRDRGNTEAFF. The CDR3 bases are TGTGCCAGCAGTCCTGTGCCCCGGGACAGGGGGAACACTGAAGCTTTCTTT.

V gene TRBV20-1 combines with J gene TRBJ1-1; D not resolved. Trimming stripped 0 bases from V and 2 bases from J, with 10 bases between. Germline lookup yields CDR1 DFQATT and CDR2 SNEGSKA (reference sequence). The CDR3 consists of 14 residues. The CDR3 sequence: CSARDLASNTEAFF. The CDR3 nucleotides read TGCAGTGCTAGAGATCTGGCCTCTAACACTGAAGCTTTCTTT.

CDR3 bases: TGTGCCAGTAGAGTAGCCGGGGGGAACACCGGGGAGCTGTTTTTT. Its protein is CASRVAGGNTGELFF. The chain employs TRBV19 and TRBJ2-2; D is possibly TRBD2 (6 bases). V lost 6 bases to trimming and J lost 1 base, with 12 bases between them. The germline V gene encodes CDR1 LNHDA and CDR2 SQIVND (reference sequence). The CDR3 is 15 residues long.

The chain uses TRBV28 and TRBJ2-7; 10 positions match TRBD2. This CDR3 is built from 13 residues. V was clipped by 8 bases and J by 3 bases; unmatched bases: 4. The germline CDR1 and CDR2 sequences are MDHEN and SYDVKM. The DNA of the CDR3 is TGTGCCAGCGATGTAGCGGGAGGCTACGAGCAGTACTTC. Protein: CASDVAGGYEQYF.

The rearrangement joins TRBV30 to TRBJ1-4; D unclear. Per the germline V gene, CDR1 is GTSNPN and CDR2 is SVGIG (reference sequence). This CDR3 spans 14 amino acids. Trimming shortened V by 6 bases and J by 8 bases, and 19 bases separated the two germline ends. The chain's CDR3 is CACSRWEGEEKLFF. CDR3 bases: TGTGCCTGTTCCCGTTGGGAGGGAGAGGAAAAACTGTTTTTT.

The J gene is TRBJ1-5, the V gene TRBV28; the match to TRBD1 covers 10 bases. CDR3 length: 16 amino acids. Germline CDR1 and CDR2: MDHEN and SYDVKM. Trimming took 2 bases from V and 6 from J; bases not matched to a gene: 7. DNA of the CDR3: TGTGCCAGCAGTTTAGGGACAGGGGCCTTCAGTCAGCCCCAGCATTTT. It yields the protein CASSLGTGAFSQPQHF. Together with reference TRBV28 and TRBJ1-5, the CDR3 gives the full variable domain: DVKVTQSSRYLVKRTGEKVFLECVQDMDHENMFWYRQDPGLGLRLIYFSYDVKMKEKGDIPEGYSVSREKKERFSLILESASTNQTSMYLCASSLGTGAFSQPQHFGDGTRLSIL.

As concerns this clonotype: A junction end diverges from the germline sequence, so it may reflect a read error. The CDR3 region has the DNA TGTGCCATAAACAGGGGTAACGATGGCTACACCTTC. This codes for CAINRGNDGYTF. V usage is TRBV6-6 and J usage is TRBJ1-2; 7 bases are a match to TRBD1. The CDR3 totals 12 residues. Germline V gives CDR1 MNHNY, CDR2 SVGAGI (reference sequence).